The 32 T cell receptor beta chains reported below all come from one sample, sequenced in a study of regulatory T cells in long-lasting Graves disease. Time point denoted: newly diagnosed GD, antithyroid drugs for less than 3 months. PBMCs provided the RNA from which the TCR library was made. Building of the TCR beta libraries involved iRepertoire HTBI primers and Arm-PCR of CDR3 regions. TCRdb fed the multiplex PCR reads into MiXCR, producing one record per CDR3 protein. The sample contains over 400,000 distinct CDR3 sequences, 14% of which appear only once. This sample was also put to use in a study of T cells in Graves' hyperthyroidism and ophthalmopathy.

The sample in question was peripheral blood mononuclear cells (PBMCs), obtained at new diagnosis, from a patient treated with antithyroid drugs. These receptors all stem from a woman aged 50 to 60 with Graves disease.

The V call is TRBV5-1, the J call TRBJ2-3; 7 bases align to TRBD1. Germline loops: CDR1 SGHRS, CDR2 YFSETQ. This CDR3 comprises 17 residues. V lost 4 bases, J lost 5 bases, and 16 bases stayed unmatched. The chain's CDR3 is CASSLKPTGIARDTQYF. DNA of the CDR3: TGCGCCAGCAGCCTAAAGCCGACAGGGATTGCGCGAGATACGCAGTATTTT. Supplemented by reference TRBV5-1 and TRBJ2-3, the full variable domain reads KAGVTQTPRYLIKTRGQQVTLSCSPISGHRSVSWYQQTPGQGLQFLFEYFSETQRNKGNFPGRFSGRQFSNSRSEMNVSTLELGDSALYLCASSLKPTGIARDTQYFGPGTRLTVL.

The chain carries TRBV4-2 and TRBJ1-1; D is undetermined. This CDR3 is 15 amino acids long. From germline, CDR1 is LGHNA and CDR2 YNFKEQ. Trimming pared 1 base from V and 6 bases from J, leaving 15 bases between. CDR3 sequence (DNA): TGTGCCAGCAGCCAAGGGGCCACCGGTGGTGCTGAAGCTTTCTTT. Its translation is CASSQGATGGAEAFF.

The chain carries TRBV4-1 and TRBJ1-5; perhaps TRBD1 as D (5 bases). Trimming shortened V by 5 bases and J by 1 base, and 9 bases separated the two germline ends. This CDR3 is 14 amino acids long. Germline V gene lookup returns CDR1 MGHRA and CDR2 YSYEKL. The CDR3 coding sequence is TGCGCCAGCAGCGCACAGGAGAGCAATCAGCCCCAGCATTTT. It codes for CASSAQESNQPQHF.

This clonotype was counted ten times or more. The genes are TRBV20-1 and TRBJ2-7; D uncertain. Germline values: CDR1 DFQATT, CDR2 SNEGSKA (reference sequence). The CDR3 sequence is 16 residues long. V was shortened by 0 bases and J by 4 bases, with 19 bases between the two germline ends. CDR3 sequence reads: CSARDRTGARLYEQYF. The DNA of the CDR3 is TGCAGTGCTAGAGACCGGACCGGCGCACGGCTATACGAGCAGTACTTC.

This clonotype was seen repeatedly, ten times or more. The J gene is TRBJ2-1, the V gene TRBV20-1, with 7 bases matching TRBD2. This CDR3 comprises 16 residues. V lost 3 bases, J lost 3 bases, and 11 bases stayed unmatched. CDR1 DFQATT and CDR2 SNEGSKA come from the germline V gene (reference sequence). The CDR3 nucleotides are TGCAGTGCTAGTGACCTCGGCGGGAGTGACTACAATGAGCAGTTCTTC. Encoded protein: CSASDLGGSDYNEQFF.

In its sample, this clonotype was seen many times. V gene TRBV12-3 or TRBV12-4 combines with J gene TRBJ1-5, with D hard to call. CDR3 size: 15 residues. Trimming pared 6 bases from V and 1 base from J, leaving 13 bases between. The CDR3: CASRETLSSNQPQHF. As DNA, the CDR3 is TGTGCCAGCAGAGAGACCTTATCCAGCAATCAGCCCCAGCATTTT.

J is TRBJ2-1 and V is TRBV7-9; 8 bases are shared with TRBD2. Looked up from germline, CDR1 is SEHNR and CDR2 is FQNEAQ (reference sequence). V was pared by 0 bases and J by 5 bases, with 6 bases of the junction left unmatched. The CDR3 loop spans 16 amino acids. The CDR3 DNA sequence: TGTGCCAGCAGCTTAGCGGTAATGGGACTAGACAATGAGCAGTTCTTC. Protein sequence: CASSLAVMGLDNEQFF.

The V call is TRBV29-1, the J call TRBJ2-3; 8 nucleotides align to TRBD1. The CDR3 is made up of 13 amino acids. Germline assignment: CDR1 SQVTM and CDR2 ANQGSEA. J gave up 3 bases and V 6 bases, and 5 bases lay outside the gene matches. The CDR3 nucleotides are TGCAGCGTGGACAGGGTTGGGACAGATACGCAGTATTTT. Protein sequence: CSVDRVGTDTQYF.

The rearrangement links TRBV9 to TRBJ1-3; maybe TRBD1 (6 bases). Germline CDR1 reads SGDLS; CDR2 reads YYNGEE. CDR3 length: 15 amino acids. V lost 0 bases and J 4 bases, leaving 11 bases between the germline ends. The DNA for the CDR3 is TGTGCCAGCAGCGTAGGGGGGCGAGCGGGAAACACCATATATTTT. Translation: CASSVGGRAGNTIYF.

This clonotype has just a few counts. The genes are TRBV6-2 or TRBV6-3 and TRBJ2-1; the match to TRBD2 covers 7 bases. The CDR3 is made up of 17 amino acids. V lost 2 bases and J lost 3; bases outside the gene matches: 10. Germline CDR1 is MNHEY and CDR2 is SVGEGT. CDR3 protein: CASSYAASGKVYNEQFF. CDR3 nucleotide sequence: TGTGCCAGCAGTTACGCGGCAAGCGGGAAAGTCTACAATGAGCAGTTCTTC.

This clonotype was seen more than once but under ten times. CDR3 coding DNA: TGTGCCAGCAGTTATCCACAGGGGGCGGAAGAGACCCAGTACTTC. Translating it yields CASSYPQGAEETQYF. The V gene is TRBV6-5, the J gene TRBJ2-5; 9 bases are a match to TRBD1. CDR3 length: 15 residues. Unmatched junction bases numbered 5, after V lost 3 bases and J lost 3 bases. The germline V gene has CDR1 MNHEY and CDR2 SVGAGI.

The V and J genes are TRBV27 and TRBJ1-1, with TRBD1 matching over 8 bases. V lost 4 bases and J lost 9; bases outside the gene matches: 10. CDR1 is MNHEY, CDR2 SMNVEV, per germline (reference sequence). CDR3 length: 14 residues. The CDR3 loop reads CASSSLDRGIKAFF. The CDR3 region has the DNA TGTGCCAGCAGTTCGTTAGACAGGGGAATTAAAGCTTTCTTT.

The chain carries TRBV5-5 and TRBJ2-1, with 9 bases that match TRBD1. This CDR3 region has 16 residues. Germline V lookup: CDR1 SGHKS, CDR2 YYEKEE (reference sequence). Trimming cost V 5 bases and J 4 bases; bases outside gene matches: 10. DNA for the CDR3: TGTGCCAGCAGGGAAAGTAGGGACAGGGCTTACAATGAGCAGTTCTTC. Its translation: CASRESRDRAYNEQFF.

The V gene is TRBV10-2, the J gene TRBJ1-6; 8 nucleotides match TRBD1. CDR3 length equals 15 residues. Germline V CDR1 and CDR2: WSHSY, SAAADI. V shed 2 bases and J 5 bases; nucleotides not matched to a gene: 2. As DNA, the CDR3 is TGCGCCAGCAGTGAGCCGGGACAGGATAATTCACCCCTCCACTTT. Encoded protein: CASSEPGQDNSPLHF.

The genes are TRBV10-3 and TRBJ2-2, with D possibly being TRBD1 (5 bases). Looked up from germline, CDR1 is ENHRY and CDR2 is SYGVKD. The CDR3 sequence is 15 residues long. V was pared by 6 bases and J by 1 base, with 12 bases between. CDR3 sequence: CAISEDTRNTGELFF. CDR3 coding DNA: TGTGCCATCAGCGAGGACACACGGAACACCGGGGAGCTGTTTTTT.

This clonotype was counted a few times. The chain combines TRBV5-4 with TRBJ2-7; TRBD2 aligns across 7 bases. The CDR3 contains 17 residues. The junction had 10 bases not matched to a gene; V was cut back by 1 base and J by 0 bases. Germline V gene sequence: CDR1 SGHNT, CDR2 YYREEE (reference sequence). Written as DNA, the CDR3 is TGTGCCAGCAGCTTGAGTCGGGGCGGGAGTAGCTCCTACGAGCAGTACTTC. The encoded protein is CASSLSRGGSSSYEQYF. Using reference TRBV5-4 and TRBJ2-7 for the parts outside the CDR3, the full variable domain is ETGVTQSPTHLIKTRGQQVTLRCSSQSGHNTVSWYQQALGQGPQFIFQYYREEENGRGNFPPRFSGLQFPNYSSELNVNALELDDSALYLCASSLSRGGSSSYEQYFGPGTRLTVT.

The chain carries TRBV18 and TRBJ1-4; tentatively, D is TRBD1 (6 bases). Trimming removed 1 base at V and 6 bases at J, with 6 bases between. The CDR3 loop spans 13 amino acids. Germline CDR1 KGHSH, CDR2 LQKENI. DNA for the CDR3: TGTGCCAGCTCACCACACAGGGATGAAAAACTGTTTTTT. Translation: CASSPHRDEKLFF.

This clonotype was picked up a small number of times. One end of the junction is discordant with germline, which a read error may explain. The rearrangement links TRBV3-1 to TRBJ2-7, with D possibly TRBD1 on 5 matching bases. This CDR3 spans 14 amino acids. Germline loops: CDR1 LGHDT, CDR2 YNNKEL (reference sequence). The CDR3 bases are TGTGCCCGCAGCCAAGGGGTTTCAGTAACTGAGCAGTACTTC. Its protein is CARSQGVSVTEQYF.

This clonotype was seen repeatedly, ten times or more. The chain has TRBV3-1 and TRBJ1-3; TRBD1 is a possible D gene (5 bases). CDR1 is LGHDT and CDR2 is YNNKEL in the germline V gene (reference sequence). This CDR3 has 15 amino acids. V dropped 4 bases and J dropped 0 bases, with 10 bases sitting between them. CDR3 DNA: TGTGCCAGCAGCCTTCAGGGTGACTCTGGAAACACCATATATTTT. Residues: CASSLQGDSGNTIYF.

The chain joins TRBV9 to TRBJ2-2, with 9 bases lining up with TRBD2. Germline V gene data show CDR1 as SGDLS and CDR2 as YYNGEE. V dropped 1 base and J dropped 1; count of bases not matched to a gene: 2. The CDR3 consists of 16 residues. DNA for the CDR3: TGTGCCAGCAGCGTATCTAGCGGGGAGAACACCGGGGAGCTGTTTTTT. It codes for CASSVSSGENTGELFF.

This clonotype was seen ten or more times. This chain uses TRBV7-8 with TRBJ2-3; 10 positions agree with TRBD2. Germline values: CDR1 SGHVS, CDR2 FQNEAQ. The V gene end was trimmed by 6 bases and the J gene end by 4 bases; junction bases not matched to a gene: 10. The CDR3 extends over 16 amino acids. The CDR3 DNA reads as TGTGCCAGCAGTTCGGAGCGGGAGGGCCTGTCAGATACGCAGTATTTT. As protein: CASSSEREGLSDTQYF.

The table lists this clonotype with many counts. The V gene is TRBV11-2, the J gene TRBJ2-5; unclear D gene. Germline V gene lookup returns CDR1 SGHAT and CDR2 FQNNGV. V lost 1 base to trimming and J lost 8 bases, with 11 bases between them. CDR3 length: 13 residues. The CDR3 loop reads CASSLVGWATQYF. The CDR3 DNA reads TGTGCCAGCAGCTTAGTTGGGTGGGCAACCCAGTACTTC.

This chain connects TRBV5-5 to TRBJ2-1; perhaps D is TRBD1 or TRBD2 (5 bases each). CDR1 and CDR2 (germline): SGHKS, YYEKEE (reference sequence). V lost 2 bases and J 13 bases, leaving 16 bases between the germline ends. The CDR3 spans 13 residues. The CDR3 DNA reads TGTGCCAGCAGCTTACCGGGACGGACGGTTCAGTTCTTC. Amino acids: CASSLPGRTVQFF.

The chain combines TRBV20-1 with TRBJ2-3, with 13 bases fitting TRBD2. V gave up 5 bases and J gave up 4 bases; unmatched junction bases: 9. The germline gives CDR1 DFQATT, CDR2 SNEGSKA (reference sequence). This CDR3 spans 16 amino acids. In nucleotides, the CDR3 is TGCAGTGCTCCAGGACTAGCGGGAGATAGGGCAGATACGCAGTATTTT. Translating it yields CSAPGLAGDRADTQYF.

The sample holds many counts of this clonotype. J is TRBJ2-5 and V is TRBV28, with a weak D call TRBD2 (5 bases). V was clipped by 7 bases and J by 3 bases, with 12 bases between them. The germline gives CDR1 MDHEN, CDR2 SYDVKM. The CDR3 has 13 residues. CDR3 in amino acids: CASTEGLKETQYF. The CDR3 DNA sequence: TGTGCCAGCACGGAAGGACTCAAAGAGACCCAGTACTTC.

This clonotype was observed many times. This chain joins TRBV20-1 and TRBJ1-5, with TRBD1 as a possible D gene (5 bases). Per germline, CDR1 DFQATT and CDR2 SNEGSKA (reference sequence). The V end was cut by 6 bases, the J end by 0 bases, with 12 bases between. CDR3 size: 14 residues. The CDR3, as DNA: TGCAGTGCCTCGGGGCAGCATAGCAATCAGCCCCAGCATTTT. This encodes CSASGQHSNQPQHF.

This clonotype was counted at least ten times. The CDR3 loop reads CASSEVKREPYNEQFF. The CDR3 bases are TGTGCCAGCAGTGAAGTGAAGCGGGAGCCCTACAATGAGCAGTTCTTC. The chain has TRBV2 and TRBJ2-1; 8 bases agree with TRBD2. Germline lookup yields CDR1 SNHLY and CDR2 FYNNEI. Trimming removed 1 base from V and 2 bases from J; junction bases left unmatched: 4. This CDR3 is built from 16 residues.

This clonotype was detected many times. The chain employs TRBV4-1 and TRBJ2-1, with a tentative D call TRBD2 (6 bases). V dropped 4 bases and J dropped 0 bases, with 25 bases sitting between them. Germline CDR1 reads MGHRA; CDR2 reads YSYEKL. This CDR3 region has 20 residues. The CDR3 sequence: CASSLLGTPLPIHSYNEQFF. CDR3 sequence (DNA): TGCGCCAGCAGCCTCCTCGGGACTCCCCTTCCCATCCACTCCTACAATGAGCAGTTCTTC.

The CDR3: CASSVRAVTGELFF. In nucleotides, the CDR3 is TGTGCCAGCAGTGTCAGGGCGGTCACCGGGGAGCTGTTTTTT. The rearrangement links TRBV2 to TRBJ2-2; D is possibly TRBD1 (5 bases). The CDR3 extends over 14 amino acids. Per the germline V gene, CDR1 is SNHLY and CDR2 is FYNNEI. V lost 4 bases and J lost 4, with 10 bases in between.

The table lists this clonotype with a few counts. The V and J genes are TRBV4-1 and TRBJ2-3; 7 nucleotides line up with TRBD2. Germline trimming cut 0 bases from V and 10 bases from J; bases unmatched to any gene: 7. The CDR3 spans 14 residues. Germline CDR1 MGHRA, CDR2 YSYEKL. The CDR3 protein is CASSQDNRDYSQYF. CDR3 DNA sequence: TGCGCCAGCAGCCAAGACAACCGGGACTACTCGCAGTATTTT.

This clonotype was found a few times. V gene TRBV20-1 combines with J gene TRBJ2-5; 12 nucleotides align to TRBD2. Germline V gives CDR1 DFQATT, CDR2 SNEGSKA (reference sequence). Trimming cost V 6 bases and J 5 bases; bases outside gene matches: 25. The CDR3 covers 20 residues. This chain's CDR3 is CSAAIRRLAGVRWDYETQYF. CDR3 coding DNA: TGCAGTGCCGCAATTAGGAGACTAGCGGGAGTTCGCTGGGATTATGAGACCCAGTACTTC.

The rearrangement joins TRBV19 to TRBJ2-5; 11 bases map to TRBD2. CDR3 length: 17 residues. V shed 1 base, J shed 0 bases, and the junction held 4 bases outside the gene matches. Per germline, CDR1 LNHDA and CDR2 SQIVND (reference sequence). Here the CDR3 DNA reads TGTGCCAGTAGTATAGTATTGACTAGCGGGAACCAAGAGACCCAGTACTTC. The encoded protein is CASSIVLTSGNQETQYF.